This T cell receptor beta chain comes out of a study of shared clonotypes between healthy human individuals. Trimming left V 5 bases short and J 5 bases short, with 19 bases between. This CDR3 comprises 16 residues. The germline V gene encodes CDR1 SGHVS and CDR2 FNYEAQ. General study points: The donor pool, a small one, limited the genetic and exposure-history diversity represented.

At a deep level, the assay was run. PCR replicates from unsorted PBMC used 300 ng DNA, and this amount was roughly 33,000 T cell genomes. Clones were read by immunoSEQ multiplex PCR, and TCRdb kept only the in-frame ones, dropping some. This table holds 450,000 to 650,000 clones, roughly 79% found once. About this clone itself: Antigen unknown.

Sequences were obtained from PBMCs. The receptor was isolated from a woman aged 40-49 years in good health. Some clones in this sample may be carry-over from other donors' samples. V gene TRBV7-6 combines with J gene TRBJ2-1; no firm D call. Here the CDR3 reads CASSPQMSDWHNEQFF. CDR3 in DNA: TGTGCCAGCAGCCCGCAAATGTCAGACTGGCACAATGAGCAGTTCTTC. Supplemented by reference TRBV7-6 and TRBJ2-1, the full variable domain reads GAGVSQSPRYKVTKRGQDVALRCDPISGHVSLYWYRQALGQGPEFLTYFNYEAQQDKSGLPNDRFSAERPEGSISTLTIQRTEQRDSAMYRCASSPQMSDWHNEQFFGPGTRLTVL.